Listed below are T cell receptor beta chains from one sample, sequenced in a study of blood T cell repertoires in COVID-19. Only in-frame clones appear in the TCRdb table, and some are missing; sequencing was by immunoSEQ multiplex PCR. The data hold around 250,000 clones, with 80% to 85% observed a single time. Specimen: peripheral blood. The receptors were sampled from a woman aged 18-29 years with acute or convalescent COVID-19. The CDR3 runs from the conserved cysteine through the conserved F or W. Each record gives: V gene, D gene, clone size, J gene, CDR3 DNA, CDR3 protein. The D gene is left open where the match is weak. Size values are once, few and many counts, or a class for expanded clones, and some rows have none.

TRBV27	TRBD1	once	TRBJ2-7	TGTGCCAGCAGTTCGACTCCGGGACAGGGGAGCCACGAGCAGTACTTC	CASSSTPGQGSHEQYF
TRBV10-1	.	.	TRBJ2-7	TGCGCCAGCAGTCCTGGGGCGACCGACGAGCAGTACTTC	CASSPGATDEQYF
TRBV19	.	once	TRBJ1-1	TGTGCCAGCCGAGGGAGGAATCTGAACACTGAAGCTTTCTTT	CASRGRNLNTEAFF
TRBV18	TRBD1	.	TRBJ1-3	TGTGCCAGCTCACCACAGGACAGGGCTTCTGGAAACACCATATATTTT	CASSPQDRASGNTIYF
TRBV13	TRBD2	.	TRBJ2-7	TGTGCCAGCAGCTCCGGGGGACTAGCGGGACGCGAGCAGTACTTC	CASSSGGLAGREQYF
TRBV9	.	.	TRBJ2-5	TGTGCCAGCAGCGTGGGGACTTTTCAAGAGACCCAGTACTTC	CASSVGTFQETQYF
TRBV19	TRBD2	.	TRBJ2-1	TGTGCCAGCAAAACCAACAAAGCGGGAAATGGGTACAATGAGCAGTTCTTC	CASKTNKAGNGYNEQFF
TRBV28	.	.	TRBJ2-5	TGTGCCAGCAGCAGATACCGGGACACGCAAGAGACCCAGTACTTC	CASSRYRDTQETQYF
TRBV5-4	TRBD2	.	TRBJ2-1	TGTGCCAGTGAGGGCGGGAGTCCTGAGCAGTTCTTC	CASEGGSPEQFF
TRBV27	.	.	TRBJ2-7	TGTGCCAGCAGCCAGCGGTGGCAGGACTTC	CASSQRWQDF
TRBV15	.	.	TRBJ1-2	TGTGCCACCAGCAGAGATGTACAGGCGAACTATGGCTACACCTTC	CATSRDVQANYGYTF
TRBV25-1	.	.	TRBJ1-3	TGTGCCAGCAGTGCCATGGGGTTGGGGAGTGGAAACACCATATATTTT	CASSAMGLGSGNTIYF
TRBV28	TRBD2	.	TRBJ2-5	TGTGCCAGCAGCATCCTAGCGGGTGGGGAGACCCAGTACTTC	CASSILAGGETQYF
TRBV6-1	.	.	TRBJ1-6	TGTGCCAGCAGTGAAACCGAGGGCGGTTCACCCCTCCACTTT	CASSETEGGSPLHF
TRBV7-2	TRBD2	.	TRBJ2-3	TGTGCCAGCAGCAGATCTAGCGGGATGAGAGGGGGGTACACAGATACGCAGTATTTT	CASSRSSGMRGGYTDTQYF
TRBV12-3/TRBV12-4	.	.	TRBJ2-5	TGTGCCAGCAGCCCCAGGGGAGAGACCCAGTACTTC	CASSPRGETQYF
TRBV5-1	TRBD1	.	TRBJ1-1	TGCGCCAGCAGCTTGTTTTGGTTTCGGGGACAGAGACGGGACACTGAAGCTTTCTTT	CASSLFWFRGQRRDTEAFF
TRBV6-2/TRBV6-3	.	few	TRBJ2-1	TGTGCCAGCAGTTACTCCAATCGCGGGACTGCCACATGGAATGAGCAGTTCTTC	CASSYSNRGTATWNEQFF
TRBV7-9	.	.	TRBJ2-5	TGTGCCAGCAGCCACCGGGCGACCGGGAGAGGGACCCAGTACTTC	CASSHRATGRGTQYF
TRBV6-5	TRBD1	.	TRBJ1-5	TGTGCCAGCAGCCCCGACAGGGGGGGGAATCAGCCCCAGCATTTT	CASSPDRGGNQPQHF
TRBV29-1	.	few	TRBJ2-5	TGCAGCGTTGGCCCCGGAGGGGCAAAGACCCAGTACTTC	CSVGPGGAKTQYF
TRBV5-1	.	.	TRBJ1-2	TGCGCCAGCAGCTCTTCGACAGGACCCTATGGCTACACCTTC	CASSSSTGPYGYTF
TRBV6-5	.	.	TRBJ2-3	TGTGCCAGCAGCTCCCTAGGGGGGGTTACAGATACGCAGTATTTT	CASSSLGGVTDTQYF
TRBV5-1	.	.	TRBJ2-5	TGCGCCAGCAGCTTAACAGGGAACCCACAAGAGACCCAGTACTTC	CASSLTGNPQETQYF
TRBV10-2	.	.	TRBJ1-3	TGCGCCAGCAGCGGTTTCGGGACTCTCGGAAACACCATATATTTT	CASSGFGTLGNTIYF
TRBV19	.	.	TRBJ1-1	TGTGCCAGTAGTCTCCTGGACAGAACAAACACTGAAGCTTTCTTT	CASSLLDRTNTEAFF
TRBV15	TRBD1	few	TRBJ1-2	TGTGCCACCAGCAGAGTTGGGACAGGGTATGGCTACACCTTC	CATSRVGTGYGYTF
TRBV13	.	.	TRBJ1-6	TGTGCCAGCAGCTTGGGGCAGGGGTTTAATTCACCCCTCCACTTT	CASSLGQGFNSPLHF
TRBV27	.	.	TRBJ2-7	TGTGCCAGCAGTTTAGAAGGGGACTACGAGCAGTACTTC	CASSLEGDYEQYF
TRBV13	TRBD2	.	TRBJ2-1	TGTGCCAGCAGCTTAGGATGGACTAGCGGGAGAAACAATGAGCAGTTCTTC	CASSLGWTSGRNNEQFF
TRBV27	TRBD1	.	TRBJ1-2	TGTGCCAGCAGGTCAGGACAGGGTATAGGCTACACCTTC	CASRSGQGIGYTF
TRBV6-2/TRBV6-3	.	.	TRBJ1-5	TGTGCCAGCAGCCCCCCGGGGTACGGCAATCAGCCCCAGCATTTT	CASSPPGYGNQPQHF
TRBV10-3	TRBD1	once	TRBJ1-1	TGTGCCTCAACCGGGACAGCGAACACTGAAGCTTTCTTT	CASTGTANTEAFF
TRBV13	.	.	TRBJ2-1	TGTGCCAGCAGCGCGGGATCCAGCTCCTACAATGAGCAGTTCTTC	CASSAGSSSYNEQFF
TRBV28	.	.	TRBJ1-2	TGTGCCAGCAGTATGGGCGAGTTTAGGGGCCATGGCTACACCTTC	CASSMGEFRGHGYTF
TRBV30	TRBD1	.	TRBJ1-2	TGTGCCTCAGTCAGGGGGGAAGGGTATGGCTACACCTTC	CASVRGEGYGYTF
TRBV11-2	.	.	TRBJ2-7	TGTGCCAGCAGCTTAGGGCAGGGTTTTTACGAGCAGTACTTC	CASSLGQGFYEQYF
TRBV27	TRBD1	once	TRBJ2-7	TGTGCCAGCAGTTTCGCCACAGGGGTCGAGCAGTACTTC	CASSFATGVEQYF
TRBV6-1	TRBD2	.	TRBJ2-4	TGTGCCAGCAGTGATGTGGTGTTGGGAGGGAACATTCAGTACTTC	CASSDVVLGGNIQYF
TRBV4-1	.	.	TRBJ2-2	TGCGCCAGCAGCCACGGACAGCTCCCGAACACCGGGGAGCTGTTTTTT	CASSHGQLPNTGELFF
TRBV7-2	.	many	TRBJ1-1	TGTGCCAGCAGTGACAGGATGGGTAACACTGAAGCTTTCTTT	CASSDRMGNTEAFF
TRBV10-3	.	once	TRBJ1-1	TGTGCCATCTCGGGGGGCCTGGAAGCTTTCTTT	CAISGGLEAFF
TRBV7-2	.	.	TRBJ1-1	TGTGCCGGGAAGGACAGCTACATGAACACTGAAGCTTTCTTT	CAGKDSYMNTEAFF
TRBV29-1	.	.	TRBJ2-3	TGCAGCGTTACTAGCACAGATACGCAGTATTTT	CSVTSTDTQYF
TRBV5-6	TRBD2	.	TRBJ2-7	TGTGCCAGCAGCTTTGGACTAGCCCACGGCGAGCAGTACTTC	CASSFGLAHGEQYF
TRBV9	TRBD2	.	TRBJ2-1	TGTGCCAGCAGCGTAGTACCTAGCGGCGTTAACAATGAGCAGTTCTTC	CASSVVPSGVNNEQFF
TRBV14	TRBD1	.	TRBJ1-1	TGTGCCAGCAGCTCGGGACAGGGATATACTGAAGCTTTCTTT	CASSSGQGYTEAFF
TRBV6-2/TRBV6-3	.	.	TRBJ2-7	TGTGCCAGCAGTTCACAGGGAGTTTTCTACGAGCAGTACTTC	CASSSQGVFYEQYF
TRBV2	.	.	TRBJ1-3	TGTGCCAGCAGTGATACCAGCTCTGGAAACACCATATATTTT	CASSDTSSGNTIYF